Listed below are T cell receptor beta chains from one sample, sequenced in a study of T cell repertoires in ileal Crohn's disease. Sequencing was performed with immunoSEQ multiplex PCR; in TCRdb, only in-frame clones are kept and a portion is missing. The profile covers fewer than 12,000 clones, with around 80% appearing a single time and 13% to 15% taken by the ten largest. Source material: ileal tissue. These receptors were collected from an adult with Crohn's disease. Each CDR3 is given with its conserved first and last residue. Fields, in order: V gene, D gene, J gene, clone size, CDR3 DNA, CDR3 protein. A D gene is named only where the DNA matches it firmly. A row's size may be missing; if present it is once, few, many or a size class.

TRBV19,.,TRBJ1-2,.,TGTGCCAGTAGTATAATCCCAGGCACGGTTTATGGCTACACCTTC,CASSIIPGTVYGYTF
TRBV6-5,TRBD1,TRBJ1-2,once,TGTGCCAGCAGTTGGGGACAGGGTTTCGCTAACTATGGCTACACCTTC,CASSWGQGFANYGYTF
TRBV27,.,TRBJ1-2,.,TGTGCCAGCAGTTTGTACGGGGATCTTAACTATGGCTACACCTTC,CASSLYGDLNYGYTF
TRBV11-2,TRBD1,TRBJ1-6,.,TGTGCCAGCAGCTTGGGACAGGGGGCATATAATTCACCCCTCCACTTT,CASSLGQGAYNSPLHF
TRBV5-6,TRBD2,TRBJ2-1,.,TGTGCCAGCAGCCCTTTGTCAGCGGGGGGGCCTTCAGTCTACAATGAGCAGTTCTTC,CASSPLSAGGPSVYNEQFF
TRBV6-5,.,TRBJ2-3,medium-sized,TGTGCCAGCAGTTCTAGCACAGATACGCAGTATTTT,CASSSSTDTQYF
TRBV20-1,.,TRBJ1-2,.,TGCAGTGCTAGGGCGAGGGAGACCTACACCTTC,CSARARETYTF
TRBV6-1,TRBD2,TRBJ2-7,.,TGTGCCAGCAGTGAAGCGGGGGGGGGAGCCTACGAGCAGTACTTC,CASSEAGGGAYEQYF
TRBV4-1,TRBD1,TRBJ1-5,.,TGCGCCAGCAGCCAAGACGGACAGGGAAGACTAAATCAGCCCCAGCATTTT,CASSQDGQGRLNQPQHF
TRBV6-5,.,TRBJ2-2,.,TGTGCCAGCAGTTACTCGTTTTTAGGGGAAACCGGGGAGCTGTTTTTT,CASSYSFLGETGELFF
TRBV7-3,.,TRBJ2-7,.,TGTGCCAGCAGCTTGGGTTTACAGGCGCAGGGTGAGCAGTACTTC,CASSLGLQAQGEQYF
TRBV9,TRBD2,TRBJ2-1,.,TGTGCCAGCGCTACCGGACTAGCGGGGAACAATGAGCAGTTCTTC,CASATGLAGNNEQFF
TRBV10-3,TRBD1,TRBJ1-6,few,TGTGCCATCAGAGGGACAGGGGAAAATAATTCACCCCTCCACTTT,CAIRGTGENNSPLHF
TRBV14,TRBD2,TRBJ2-5,.,TGTGCCAGCAGCCAAGATTTGGGGACTAGCGGGGTTCAAGAGACCCAGTACTTC,CASSQDLGTSGVQETQYF
TRBV27,TRBD1,TRBJ1-5,.,TGTGCCAGCAGTTTAGCAGGGGGCCAGCCCCAGCATTTT,CASSLAGGQPQHF
TRBV6-6,TRBD1,TRBJ1-2,few,TGTGCCAGCGTATTCGGGGACAGCCTGTACACCTTC,CASVFGDSLYTF
TRBV6-5,TRBD1,TRBJ1-4,.,TGTGCCAGCAAGGACAGGGGGATGACTAATGAAAAACTGTTTTTT,CASKDRGMTNEKLFF
TRBV5-1,.,TRBJ2-7,.,TGCGCCAGCAGCTCGAATTGGGGGACTGACGAGCAGTACTTC,CASSSNWGTDEQYF
TRBV6-5,.,TRBJ1-5,.,TGTGCCAGCAGTACCCAACATGGGCGGCCCCAGCATTTT,CASSTQHGRPQHF
TRBV4-2,.,TRBJ2-5,once,TGTGCCAGCAGGGCCACCGGGATAGGGGGAGAGACCCAGTACTTC,CASRATGIGGETQYF
TRBV30,TRBD1,TRBJ2-3,.,TGTGCCTGGAGTGCCGTACCAGGGGGTGGGTCAGATACGCAGTATTTT,CAWSAVPGGGSDTQYF
TRBV7-2,TRBD2,TRBJ2-5,.,TGTGCCAGCAGCTTCGCGGGGGGTCCTCAAGAGACCCAGTACTTC,CASSFAGGPQETQYF
TRBV2,.,TRBJ2-7,.,TGTGCCAGCAGCGACAGGACCTCAAGGTCCTACGAGCAGTACTTC,CASSDRTSRSYEQYF
TRBV6-1,TRBD1,TRBJ1-1,.,TGTGCCAGCAGTGGACAGGGGCACAACACTGAAGCTTTCTTT,CASSGQGHNTEAFF
TRBV5-8,TRBD1,TRBJ1-4,.,TGTGCCAGCAGCTTCCTCTGGGACAGCGAAAAACTGTTTTTT,CASSFLWDSEKLFF
TRBV5-4,TRBD1,TRBJ1-1,few,TGTGCCAGCAGCCGAGGGGGCGACACTGAAGCTTTCTTT,CASSRGGDTEAFF
TRBV7-6,TRBD2,TRBJ2-7,.,TGTGCCAGCAGCGCCGAAGCTAGCGGGGGGGCTTACGAGCAGTACTTC,CASSAEASGGAYEQYF
TRBV29-1,TRBD2,TRBJ2-1,.,TGCAGCGTCGCCGGGACTAGCGGCCGCAATGAGCAGTTCTTC,CSVAGTSGRNEQFF
TRBV27,TRBD1,TRBJ2-1,.,TGTGCCAGCAGTGGATGGACAGGGAGTGAGCAGTTCTTC,CASSGWTGSEQFF
TRBV4-1,TRBD1,TRBJ1-3,.,TGCGCCAGCAGCCAACCACAGGGGAGTTATGGAAACACCATATATTTT,CASSQPQGSYGNTIYF
TRBV19,TRBD1,TRBJ1-2,.,TGTGCCAGTAGTCCCGGGGACAGGGAGTATTATGGCTACACCTTC,CASSPGDREYYGYTF
TRBV29-1,.,TRBJ2-1,.,TGCAGCGTTGTAAGAGGCAATGAGCAGTTCTTC,CSVVRGNEQFF
TRBV11-2,.,TRBJ1-3,.,TGTGCCAGCAGCTTAGTTAATGCCGGTTTCGGAAACACCATATATTTT,CASSLVNAGFGNTIYF
TRBV11-2,.,TRBJ2-7,.,TGTGCCAGCAGCTCCCCGACAACTTCCTACGAGCAGTACTTC,CASSSPTTSYEQYF
TRBV5-1,.,TRBJ2-2,.,TGCGCCAGCAGCTTGGGGAGACAGGACACCGGGGAGCTGTTTTTT,CASSLGRQDTGELFF
TRBV19,TRBD1,TRBJ1-3,.,TGTGCCAGTAGTATGACAGGGGCCGGAAACACCATATATTTT,CASSMTGAGNTIYF
TRBV6-6,.,TRBJ1-5,.,TGTGCCAGCAGCCAAGGGGCTCAGCCCCAGCATTTT,CASSQGAQPQHF
TRBV5-1,.,TRBJ2-7,.,TGCGCCAGCAGCTCGGCGGTGAGCCACGAGCAGTACTTC,CASSSAVSHEQYF
TRBV13,.,TRBJ2-3,.,TGTGCCAGCAGCTTTCGGTTAGCGGCCTCGAGGGGCACAGATACGCAGTATTTT,CASSFRLAASRGTDTQYF
TRBV4-3,TRBD1,TRBJ1-2,few,TGCGCCAGCAGCCAAGATGGGCCTGGACAGGGGGGTAATGGCTACACCTTC,CASSQDGPGQGGNGYTF
TRBV11-2,.,TRBJ1-1,once,TGTGCCAGCAGCTTAGATAACTGGAACACTGAAGCTTTCTTT,CASSLDNWNTEAFF